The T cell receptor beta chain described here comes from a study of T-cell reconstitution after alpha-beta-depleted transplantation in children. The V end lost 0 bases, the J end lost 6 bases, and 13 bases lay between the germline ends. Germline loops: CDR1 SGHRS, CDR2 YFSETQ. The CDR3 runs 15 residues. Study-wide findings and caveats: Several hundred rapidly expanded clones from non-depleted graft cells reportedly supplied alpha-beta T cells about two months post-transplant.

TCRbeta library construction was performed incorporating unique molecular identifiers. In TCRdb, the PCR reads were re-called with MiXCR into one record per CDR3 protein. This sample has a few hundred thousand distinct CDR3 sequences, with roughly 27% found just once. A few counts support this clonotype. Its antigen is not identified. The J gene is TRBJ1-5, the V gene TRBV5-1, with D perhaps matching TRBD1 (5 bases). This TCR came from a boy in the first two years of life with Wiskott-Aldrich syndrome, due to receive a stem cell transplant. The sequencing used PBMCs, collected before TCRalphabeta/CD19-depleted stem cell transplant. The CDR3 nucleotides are TGCGCCAGCAGCTTGGCCGGCGGGGGAGGTCAGCCCCAGCATTTT. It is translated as CASSLAGGGGQPQHF.